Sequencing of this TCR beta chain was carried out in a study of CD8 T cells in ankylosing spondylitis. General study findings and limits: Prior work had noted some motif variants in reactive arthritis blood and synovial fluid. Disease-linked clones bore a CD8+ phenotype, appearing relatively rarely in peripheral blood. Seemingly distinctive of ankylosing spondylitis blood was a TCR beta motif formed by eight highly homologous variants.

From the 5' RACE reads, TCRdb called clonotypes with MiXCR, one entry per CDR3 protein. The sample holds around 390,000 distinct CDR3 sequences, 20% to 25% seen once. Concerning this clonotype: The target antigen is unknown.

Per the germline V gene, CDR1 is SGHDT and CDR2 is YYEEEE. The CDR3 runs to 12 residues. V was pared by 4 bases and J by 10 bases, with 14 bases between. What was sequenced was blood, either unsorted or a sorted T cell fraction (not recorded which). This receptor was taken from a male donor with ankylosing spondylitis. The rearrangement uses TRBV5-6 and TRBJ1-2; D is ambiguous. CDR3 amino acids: CASSPGRQDYTF. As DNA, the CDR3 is TGTGCCAGCAGCCCTGGGAGACAAGACTACACCTTC.